The clone carrying this TCR beta chain was seen ten or more times. The data were taken from a study of T-cell reconstitution after alpha-beta-depleted transplantation in children. Unique molecular identifiers tagged the TCRbeta library. TCRdb called the PCR reads again in MiXCR, with one record for every CDR3 protein. The sample gives under 850,000 distinct CDR3 sequences, roughly 14% of which show up once; 0.79% is in the top ten. The CDR3 runs 15 residues. V was clipped by 2 bases and J by 6 bases; unmatched bases: 4. CDR1 MNHEY and CDR2 SVGAGI come from the germline V gene. This TCR was sampled from a girl aged 2 to 10 with congenital amegakaryocytic thrombocytopenia, due to receive a stem cell transplant. This chain uses TRBV6-5 with TRBJ1-4, with TRBD1 identical over 9 bases. The sample consisted of PBMCs, taken before TCRalphabeta/CD19-depleted stem cell transplant. CDR3 sequence (DNA): TGTGCCAGCAGTTACATTGGGACAGGGCATGAAAAACTGTTTTTT. Amino acids: CASSYIGTGHEKLFF.